These T cell receptor beta chains were read from a single sample in a study of tumor-infiltrating lymphocytes in primary liver carcinoma. TCRdb called the multiplex PCR reads again in MiXCR, with one record for every CDR3 protein. The sample records some 190,000 distinct CDR3 sequences, over 50% being singletons. The sequenced sample consisted of peripheral blood. Receptors were obtained from a man aged 40-50 years with primary liver carcinoma and hepatitis B virus infection. Each CDR3 is given with its conserved first and last residue. The D gene is left open where the match is weak. Some rows mark clone size as missing; the rest say once, few, many or name a class of expanded clone.

D gene | J gene | V gene | clone size | CDR3 protein | CDR3 DNA
TRBD2 | TRBJ2-1 | TRBV11-2 | . | CVGGLDIGLAMGEQFF | TGTGTCGGCGGCTTGGATATCGGACTAGCCATGGGAGAGCAGTTCTTC
TRBD1 | TRBJ2-7 | TRBV13 | once | CASSLDRDRGRLEQYF | TGTGCCAGTAGCTTGGACCGGGACAGGGGGCGCTTAGAGCAGTACTTC
. | TRBJ2-3 | TRBV6-1 | . | CATNYQGADTQYF | TGTGCCACCAATTATCAGGGTGCCGATACGCAGTATTTT
. | TRBJ2-4 | TRBV6-5 | . | CASSYSNQPAKNIQYF | TGTGCCAGCAGTTACTCGAACCAGCCAGCCAAAAACATTCAGTACTTC
. | TRBJ2-1 | TRBV7-8 | . | CASTENEQFF | TGTGCCAGCACTGAAAATGAGCAGTTCTTC
. | TRBJ2-1 | TRBV11-3 | . | CVSSEGPGNEQLF | TGTGTCAGCAGCGAAGGACCAGGGAATGAGCAGCTCTTC
TRBD1 | TRBJ2-7 | TRBV29-1 | many | CSVGTGREQYF | TGCAGCGTGGGGACAGGGCGCGAGCAGTACTTC
. | TRBJ2-7 | TRBV6-5 | . | CASRLGTRVYEQYF | TGTGCCAGCAGACTCGGGACAAGGGTCTACGAGCAGTACTTC
TRBD2 | TRBJ2-7 | TRBV12-3/TRBV12-4 | few | CASSTGTSSYEQYF | TGTGCCAGCAGCACCGGGACTAGCAGCTACGAGCAGTACTTC
. | TRBJ2-3 | TRBV6-5 | . | CASRKPGGRTTDTQYF | TGTGCCAGCAGAAAGCCCGGGGGACGCACCACAGATACGCAGTATTTT
. | TRBJ2-1 | TRBV10-3 | few | CAISESDREDEQFF | TGTGCCATCAGTGAGTCCGACAGGGAGGATGAGCAGTTCTTC
. | TRBJ2-5 | TRBV13 | . | CASSSNKDGRETQYF | TGTGCCAGCAGCTCTAATAAGGATGGACGGGAGACCCAGTACTTC
TRBD2 | TRBJ2-1 | TRBV11-2 | . | CVSSLNGASGFYNEEFF | TGTGTCAGCAGCTTAAATGGGGCTAGCGGTTTTTACAATGAGGAGTTCTTC
. | TRBJ2-7 | TRBV11-2 | many | CASSPDGYEQYF | TGTGCCAGCAGCCCCGACGGCTACGAGCAGTACTTC
. | TRBJ2-7 | TRBV13 | . | CASSLGTNYEQYF | TGTGCCAGCAGCCTAGGGACAAACTACGAGCAGTACTTC
TRBD2 | TRBJ2-7 | TRBV28 | . | CASSGLAGVSHEQYF | TGTGCCAGCAGTGGCCTAGCGGGAGTATCCCACGAGCAGTACTTC
. | TRBJ2-5 | TRBV29-1 | once | CSVFPGRYQETQYF | TGCAGCGTTTTCCCGGGGAGGTACCAAGAGACCCAGTACTTC
TRBD2 | TRBJ2-2 | TRBV7-9 | . | CASSQRRWEGTPGELFF | TGTGCCAGCAGCCAAAGGAGGTGGGAGGGGACCCCCGGGGAGTTGTTTTTT
. | TRBJ2-7 | TRBV11-2 | few | CASSLTEWNEQYF | TGTGCCAGCAGCTTAACAGAGTGGAACGAGCAGTACTTC
. | TRBJ1-4 | TRBV6-6 | . | CASSYLGRTEDEKLFF | TGTGCCAGCAGTTACTTGGGGCGGACAGAAGATGAAAAACTGTTTTTT
. | TRBJ2-3 | TRBV5-6 | few | CASSPGGGFTDTQYF | TGTGCCAGCAGCCCCGGTGGGGGATTCACAGATACGCAGTATTTT
. | TRBJ2-6 | TRBV6-5 | . | CASSPRRTGANVLTF | TGTGCCAGCAGCCCGCGGCGAACCGGGGCCAACGTCCTGACTTTC
TRBD1 | TRBJ1-2 | TRBV29-1 | few | CSVGTGGDYGYTF | TGCAGCGTTGGGACAGGGGGCGACTATGGCTACACCTTC
. | TRBJ1-2 | TRBV6-5 | . | CASTPYRNYGYTF | TGTGCCAGTACTCCCTACAGGAACTATGGCTACACCTTC
. | TRBJ2-5 | TRBV12-3/TRBV12-4 | . | CASNRDQGETQYF | TGTGCCAGCAACAGGGATCAGGGAGAGACCCAGTACTTC
TRBD2 | TRBJ2-2 | TRBV4-2 | . | CASSQEPLAEDTGELFF | TGTGCCAGCAGCCAAGAACCGCTAGCGGAAGACACCGGGGAGCTGTTTTTT
. | TRBJ1-5 | TRBV6-1 | . | CASSEWAQPQRF | TGTGCCAGCAGTGAATGGGCTCAGCCCCAGCGTTTT
TRBD2 | TRBJ2-1 | TRBV6-2/TRBV6-3 | . | CASSPRQGARTSGKNEQFF | TGTGCCAGCAGTCCCAGACAGGGGGCGCGGACTAGCGGGAAAAATGAGCAGTTCTTC
. | TRBJ2-3 | TRBV5-1 | . | CASSFFGDHADTQYF | TGCGCCAGCAGCTTTTTCGGGGACCACGCAGATACGCAGTATTTT
. | TRBJ2-7 | TRBV11-2 | . | CASSAGETGVFSYEQYF | TGTGCCAGCAGCGCCGGCGAGACAGGTGTTTTCTCCTACGAGCAGTACTTC
. | TRBJ2-7 | TRBV11-2 | . | CASSHLFRAPIYEQYF | TGTGCCAGCAGCCACTTGTTCCGGGCCCCCATCTACGAGCAGTACTTC
. | TRBJ1-1 | TRBV30 | . | CAWDPRGARGTEAFF | TGTGCCTGGGACCCGAGGGGGGCGAGGGGCACTGAAGCTTTCTTT
. | TRBJ2-3 | TRBV28 | . | CASSGGTQYF | TGTGCCAGCTCAGGAGGTACGCAGTATTTT
. | TRBJ2-1 | TRBV29-1 | . | CSVEGIRAPGEEQFF | TGCAGCGTTGAAGGGATACGGGCCCCCGGGGAAGAGCAGTTCTTC
TRBD2 | TRBJ2-7 | TRBV11-2 | . | CASSLLAGEAYEQYF | TGTGCCAGTAGCTTACTAGCGGGAGAGGCCTACGAGCAGTACTTC
. | TRBJ2-7 | TRBV14 | few | CASSQDLRGEQYF | TGTGCCAGCAGCCAAGATCTCCGGGGAGAGCAGTACTTC
. | TRBJ2-3 | TRBV11-3 | . | CTSSAVRGLTQYF | TGTACCAGCAGCGCCGTACGGGGCCTTACGCAGTATTTT
TRBD2 | TRBJ2-7 | TRBV29-1 | . | CSVGSSGKIQYF | TGCAGCGTTGGTTCTAGCGGGAAAATCCAGTACTTC
TRBD1 | TRBJ1-4 | TRBV29-1 | few | CSASSGQGASANEKLFF | TGCAGCGCGTCGTCGGGACAGGGGGCATCGGCTAATGAAAAACTGTTTTTT
. | TRBJ1-5 | TRBV7-8 | . | CASSLEGQSNQPQHF | TGTGCCAGCAGCTTAGAAGGCCAAAGCAATCAGCCCCAGCATTTT
. | TRBJ2-1 | TRBV6-1 | few | CVSSEGSGYNEQFF | TGTGTCAGCAGTGAAGGTAGCGGTTACAATGAGCAGTTCTTC
TRBD2 | TRBJ2-1 | TRBV14 | . | CASSQEGLRETQFF | TGTGCCAGCAGCCAAGAGGGTTTGCGGGAGACCCAGTTCTTC
TRBD2 | TRBJ2-3 | TRBV6-1 | . | CASSGPASGPCSTGTQYF | TGTGCCAGCAGTGGACCAGCTAGCGGGCCGTGTAGCACAGGTACGCAGTATTTT
. | TRBJ2-3 | TRBV29-1 | . | CSVDEGPETQYF | TGCAGCGTAGACGAGGGCCCAGAAACGCAGTATTTT
. | TRBJ2-1 | TRBV11-2 | . | CASSQKTRGGEQFF | TGTGCCAGTAGCCAGAAAACAAGGGGGGGTGAGCAGTTCTTC
. | TRBJ2-7 | TRBV21-1 | . | CASPADPHPSYEQYF | TGTGCCAGCCCGGCGGACCCACATCCATCCTACGAGCAGTACTTC
TRBD2 | TRBJ2-2 | TRBV4-2 | few | CASSQVLAGDTGELFF | TGTGCCAGCAGCCAAGTACTAGCGGGAGACACCGGGGAGCTGTTTTTT
TRBD1 | TRBJ2-5 | TRBV10-3 | . | CAISKGQGGLSGQETQYF | TGTGCCATCAGTAAGGGACAGGGAGGGTTGTCGGGGCAAGAGACCCAGTACTTC
TRBD2 | TRBJ2-1 | TRBV11-2 | . | CASSPRSGTSSDEQFF | TGTGCCAGCAGCCCCCGTTCCGGGACTAGCAGCGATGAGCAGTTCTTC
. | TRBJ2-2 | TRBV29-1 | . | CRVRTYTGELFF | TGCAGGGTTAGGACCTACACCGGGGAGCTGTTTTTT